This TCR beta chain was captured in a study of shared clonotypes between healthy human individuals. General study results and limits: Among a handful of donors, roughly 5.4% of naive CD4 clonotypes were found in common.

A word on this clone: As yet, its antigen is unknown.

Germline trimming cut 6 bases from V and 8 bases from J; bases unmatched to any gene: 6. In germline, CDR1 is MDHEN, CDR2 SYDVKM. CDR3 size: 12 residues. Authors' analysis steps: Owing to the provision of junction-only sequences devoid of quality scores by immunoSEQ, filtering differed. TCRdb's copy holds only in-frame clones and misses some; the assay was immunoSEQ multiplex PCR. V and J calls and clone size are as listed in that table; D and trimming were resolved from the DNA. The data show 500,000 or so clones, 90% to 96% seen once. The V and J genes are TRBV28 and TRBJ1-2, with TRBD1 identical over 7 bases. The sequence derives from a young woman in good health. Material: naive CD4+ T cells sorted from blood. The subset is: CD45RA+ positively selected. The CDR3 loop reads CASSLDRVGYTF. The DNA of the CDR3 is TGTGCCAGCAGCTTAGACAGGGTCGGCTACACCTTC.